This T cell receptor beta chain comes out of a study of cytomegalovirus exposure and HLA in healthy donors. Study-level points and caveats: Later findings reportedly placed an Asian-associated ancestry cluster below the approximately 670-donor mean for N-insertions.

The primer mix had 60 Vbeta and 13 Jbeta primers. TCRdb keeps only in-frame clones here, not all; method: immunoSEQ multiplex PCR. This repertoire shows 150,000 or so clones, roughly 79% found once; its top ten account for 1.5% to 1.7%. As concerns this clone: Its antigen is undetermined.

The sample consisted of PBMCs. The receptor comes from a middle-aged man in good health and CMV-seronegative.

This chain's CDR3 is CASSTGDKGTYEQYF. The CDR3 DNA sequence: TGTGCCAGTAGTACCGGGGACAAAGGTACCTACGAGCAGTACTTC. J is TRBJ2-7 and V is TRBV19, with D maybe TRBD1 (6 bases). CDR1 is LNHDA and CDR2 is SQIVND in the germline V gene (reference sequence). The CDR3 contains 15 residues. Trimming took 4 bases from V and 2 from J, leaving 15 bases between them. Full variable domain (outside the CDR3, taken from reference TRBV19 and TRBJ2-7): DGGITQSPKYLFRKEGQNVTLSCEQNLNHDAMYWYRQDPGQGLRLIYYSQIVNDFQKGDIAEGYSVSREKKESFPLTVTSAQKNPTAFYLCASSTGDKGTYEQYFGPGTRLTVT.